This T cell receptor (beta chain) stems from a study of cytomegalovirus exposure and HLA in healthy donors. Across the study: As an earlier analysis found, 150 million to 200 million T cells yielded fewer than 130 million unique TCR beta sequences.

This clone was found once. Its antigen is currently unknown. Study-level findings and limits: Earlier analysis found most TCR beta V segments productive about 90% or about 30% of the time. A later analysis linked a missense variant in DCLRE1C to the trimming of TCR beta V and J genes. HLA alleles showed associations with approximately 15,000 TCR beta sequences in a later analysis, at a 0.05 false discovery rate.

CDR1 and CDR2 (germline): SGHRS, YFSETQ. The V and J ends lost 3 bases and 1 base, in that order; junction bases with no gene match: 5. The length of the CDR3 is 16 residues. The PCR employed 60 Vbeta primers together with 13 Jbeta primers. Repertoires were generated with immunoSEQ multiplex PCR, while TCRdb's copy carries only in-frame clones and drops some. The sample holds some 57,000 clones, roughly nine tenths seen once. What was sequenced was PBMCs. The clonotype originates from a man between 25 and 39 years old in good health and CMV-seropositive. The chain employs TRBV5-1 and TRBJ2-2, with 8 bases identical to TRBD2. CDR3 DNA sequence: TGCGCCAGCAGCTCTGCGAGCGGGGGGAACACCGGGGAGCTGTTTTTT. It encodes CASSSASGGNTGELFF. The full variable domain, in which reference TRBV5-1 and TRBJ2-2 provide the parts outside the CDR3, is KAGVTQTPRYLIKTRGQQVTLSCSPISGHRSVSWYQQTPGQGLQFLFEYFSETQRNKGNFPGRFSGRQFSNSRSEMNVSTLELGDSALYLCASSSASGGNTGELFFGEGSRLTVL.